This entry concerns a single TCR beta chain. This clone has a handful of counts. Its antigen has not been determined. No much larger clone is present one base from it, and per-base qualities are unavailable. This specimen belongs to a study of blood T cell repertoires in COVID-19 (dated by TCRdb to the early 2020s). General notes on the study: The collaborator samples originated in the United States, Italy and Spain and spanned the acute and convalescent phases of COVID-19. The samples were drawn from two sources: the first 160 participants of the ongoing ImmuneRACE study, and some 1,300 subjects contributed by 6 global collaborators. Where available, HLA class I and class II types were taken from metadata supplied by the sample provider and were not determined by assay-based typing. The repertoires were made available in a free public database intended to serve as a resource for research on the immune response to SARS-CoV-2. The dataset comprised deeply sampled blood TCRbeta repertoires from subjects exposed to, actively infected with, or recovered from COVID-19. Sample metadata almost always included a de-identified subject ID, COVID-19 status, age in years and sex. The material from the prospective study consisted of cDNA or gDNA derived from T cells, B-cell-depleted T cells, or PBMCs.

Samples from volunteer blood donors who had recovered from COVID-19 were contributed by a second Seattle source. Whole blood was collected in K2EDTA tubes by collaborating institutions according to the institutions' own protocols. For TCRbeta analysis, collaborator samples were shipped as frozen whole blood, as isolated PBMCs, or as DNA extracted from either sample type. The paper as a whole reports these results and caveats: How much clinical and demographic metadata was included differed by source and by participant, and the metadata was provided uncurated.

Looking up the germline V gene (reference sequence) yields CDR1 LNHDA and CDR2 SQIVND. V is reduced by 4 bases and J by 5 bases, leaving a spacing of 5 bases between them. The cysteine opens and the phenylalanine closes a CDR3 of 11 amino acids. The DNA shown is the 33-base CDR3, in frame from base 1. The immunoSEQ Assay, a bias-controlled multiplex PCR, was used to amplify TCRbeta CDR3 regions from genomic DNA. Turning to the authors' computational methods: Within the assay, amplification of reference gene primers was used to estimate how many nucleated cells each sample contained. To quantify the absolute abundance of each unique TCRbeta CDR3 rearrangement, sequence reads were collapsed and filtered. Productive Simpson clonality was computed per sample as the square root of Simpson's diversity index over productive rearrangements. Imported from immuneACCESS, the table was reduced by TCRdb to in-frame sequences with V and J called. These copies leave out some clones; in studies compared against another copy, an unresolved V gene accounts for under half, and the cause of the remainder is not known. V and J calls and clone size are those listed in that table; D and trimming were worked out from the DNA. Recorded for this sample are about 280,000 clones; approximately 84% of them occurred a single time. The top ten clones comprise approximately 2.2% of the sample.

This receptor chain uses TRBV19 and TRBJ1-2; the D gene cannot be named for sure. This TCR derives from a woman aged 25 to 39 who had recovered from COVID-19. The source material was peripheral blood. This receptor carries the CDR3 CASSTGYGYTF. The base sequence is TGTGCCAGTAGTACGGGGTATGGCTACACCTTC.